This TCR beta chain originates from a study of blood T cells in healthy people across ages. General study results and limits: The unknown donor CMV status may have confounded expanded clonotype changes. Age showed a roughly linear inverse relationship with TCR beta diversity per million T cells. Reliance upon unsorted PBMCs precluded definitive naive versus antigen-experienced comparison.

For the second PCR, which ran for about 6 to 11 cycles, a sample-barcoded 5' primer and a J-beta primer mix were used. Each cDNA molecule was tagged by a template-switch adaptor with 12 random nucleotides. TCRdb ran MiXCR on the 5' RACE reads and lists one entry per CDR3 protein. The table records roughly 720,000 distinct CDR3 sequences, 53% of them present only once. A remark on this clonotype: The target antigen is unknown.

The V gene lost 0 bases and the J gene lost 2 bases, with 9 bases spanning the gap. CDR1 and CDR2 (germline): SGDLS, YYNGEE. The CDR3 is 14 amino acids. The sequenced sample consisted of blood. The TCR was taken from a man older than 75 in good health. The chain recombines TRBV9 with TRBJ2-7; unclear D gene. This CDR3 reads CASSVASEPYEQYF. As DNA, the CDR3 is TGTGCCAGCAGCGTAGCGAGCGAACCCTACGAGCAGTACTTC.